This entry lists 22 T cell receptor beta chains sequenced from one sample in a study of blood T cell repertoires in COVID-19. The protocol was immunoSEQ multiplex PCR, while the TCRdb copy is restricted to in-frame clones and leaves out a portion. The sample carries 200,000 to 250,000 clones, 90% recorded once. Material for sequencing was peripheral blood. These TCRs come from a man in his thirties or forties with COVID-19, enrolled during active disease.

The chain has TRBV5-5 and TRBJ2-7; 8 nucleotides match TRBD2. Looked up from germline, CDR1 is SGHKS and CDR2 is YYEKEE (reference sequence). The length of the CDR3 is 15 residues. The V gene end was trimmed by 0 bases and the J gene end by 2 bases; junction bases not matched to a gene: 4. The CDR3 region is CASSLGTSSTYEQYF. The CDR3 coding sequence is TGTGCCAGCAGCTTGGGGACTAGCTCCACCTACGAGCAGTACTTC.

The chain joins TRBV29-1 to TRBJ2-7; possibly TRBD1 for D (6 bases). There are 12 residues in the CDR3. In germline, CDR1 is SQVTM, CDR2 ANQGSEA. V was clipped by 3 bases and J by 5 bases, with 11 bases between them. In DNA, the CDR3 is TGCAGCGTTGACAGGGGAGAAAACGAGCAGTACTTC. Protein product: CSVDRGENEQYF.

The DNA of the CDR3 is TGTGCCAGCAGCTGGACAGGGATTAGAGGGGCCAACGTCCTGACTTTC. This encodes CASSWTGIRGANVLTF. The chain is built from TRBV5-6 and TRBJ2-6; 8 nucleotides agree with TRBD1. Germline V gene data show CDR1 as SGHDT and CDR2 as YYEEEE. This CDR3 has 16 amino acids. V dropped 3 bases and J dropped 4; count of bases not matched to a gene: 6.

This chain joins TRBV7-3 and TRBJ2-2; TRBD2 aligns across 10 bases. V shed 5 bases and J 6 bases; nucleotides not matched to a gene: 9. The CDR3 is made up of 16 amino acids. Germline V gene data show CDR1 as SGHTA and CDR2 as FQGTGA. CDR3 coding DNA: TGTGCCAGCAGCCCCCAGGGAGCGGGAGGGCCCGGGGAGCTGTTTTTT. As protein: CASSPQGAGGPGELFF.

The V gene is TRBV25-1, the J gene TRBJ1-1; D may be TRBD1 (6 bases). This CDR3 comprises 15 residues. Trimming shortened V by 5 bases and J by 0 bases, and 13 bases separated the two germline ends. The germline V gene has CDR1 MGHDK and CDR2 SYGVNS. The CDR3 DNA reads TGTGCCAGCAGTACCTCGGGGACATTGAACACTGAAGCTTTCTTT. Its translation is CASSTSGTLNTEAFF.

The rearrangement links TRBV7-2 to TRBJ1-2; 7 bases map to TRBD1. Germline V gives CDR1 SGHTA, CDR2 FQGNSA. V dropped 3 bases and J dropped 8; count of bases not matched to a gene: 12. The CDR3 has 15 residues. CDR3: CASSFSGQLLGGYTF. The DNA of the CDR3 is TGTGCCAGCAGCTTTTCGGGACAGCTCCTGGGGGGCTACACCTTC.

The rearrangement uses TRBV19 and TRBJ1-2; D unclear. The germline CDR1 and CDR2 sequences are LNHDA and SQIVND (reference sequence). Trimming shortened V by 3 bases and J by 3 bases, and 20 bases separated the two germline ends. The CDR3 has 17 amino acids. This CDR3 reads CASSITDTGYEDYGYTF. DNA for the CDR3: TGTGCCAGTAGTATTACAGACACGGGGTACGAAGACTATGGCTACACCTTC.

The chain joins TRBV28 to TRBJ1-5, with D maybe TRBD1 (6 bases). From germline, CDR1 is MDHEN and CDR2 SYDVKM. The CDR3 is 14 amino acids. Deletions cut 5 bases from V and 8 bases from J, with 16 bases between. DNA of the CDR3: TGTGCCAGCAGTCTAGGGACATCAATCAAGCCCCAGCATTTT. This encodes CASSLGTSIKPQHF.

The CDR3 DNA reads TGTGCCAGCAGTTACTCAAGTACAGGGCCTGAAGCTTTCTTT. Translated: CASSYSSTGPEAFF. The J gene is TRBJ1-1, the V gene TRBV6-5; tentatively, D is TRBD1 (6 bases). V lost 0 bases to trimming and J lost 6 bases, with 11 bases between them. The germline CDR1 and CDR2 sequences are MNHEY and SVGAGI. The CDR3 runs 14 residues.

This rearrangement joins TRBV9 to TRBJ2-1; 7 bases map to TRBD2. The CDR3 sequence is 16 residues long. In germline, CDR1 is SGDLS, CDR2 YYNGEE. V lost 4 bases, J lost 3 bases, and 10 bases stayed unmatched. This CDR3 is CASSSGRAGFYNEQFF. DNA for the CDR3: TGTGCCAGCAGCTCCGGACGAGCGGGATTCTACAATGAGCAGTTCTTC.

V gene TRBV15 combines with J gene TRBJ2-3; tentatively, D is TRBD2 (6 bases). Germline CDR1 LNHNV, CDR2 YYDKDF (reference sequence). The CDR3 is made up of 17 amino acids. Trimming removed 0 bases at V and 2 bases at J, with 15 bases between. The CDR3 nucleotides read TGTGCCACCAGCAGAGATAGTGGGGGGTTCTACACAGATACGCAGTATTTT. Protein: CATSRDSGGFYTDTQYF.

In its sample, this clone was seen once. The chain uses TRBV9 and TRBJ2-7; 7 bases line up with TRBD2. V was pared by 0 bases and J by 7 bases, with 13 bases of the junction left unmatched. The germline gives CDR1 SGDLS, CDR2 YYNGEE. The CDR3 has 16 amino acids. DNA for the CDR3: TGTGCCAGCAGCGTAGCGCTGAGGGAGGGCGGAATGGAGCAGTACTTC. It is translated as CASSVALREGGMEQYF.

The rearrangement links TRBV7-9 to TRBJ2-2; weak D call: TRBD2 (6 bases). V was cut by 5 bases and J by 4 bases, with 20 bases left in between. The CDR3 covers 17 residues. Germline loops: CDR1 SEHNR, CDR2 FQNEAQ (reference sequence). In DNA, the CDR3 is TGTGCCAGCAGCCCGGAGGCGGGGCCCTCCTTCACCGGGGAGCTGTTTTTT. This translates into CASSPEAGPSFTGELFF.

The chain is built from TRBV28 and TRBJ1-2; the D is unclear. The CDR3 is 13 residues long. The germline CDR1 and CDR2 sequences are MDHEN and SYDVKM. V lost 2 bases, J lost 4 bases, and 8 bases lay in between. CDR3 protein: CASSLPFSYGYTF. For the CDR3, the DNA is TGTGCCAGCAGTTTACCCTTCTCCTATGGCTACACCTTC.

This clone was counted between two and nine times. Additional DNA sequences in this sample encode the identical CDR3. CDR3 loop: CASSIGTSGYEQYF. As DNA, the CDR3 is TGTGCCAGTAGTATCGGGACTAGCGGGTACGAGCAGTACTTC. The rearrangement uses TRBV19 and TRBJ2-7; 12 nucleotides agree with TRBD2. This CDR3 contains 14 residues. Germline V gene sequence: CDR1 LNHDA, CDR2 SQIVND (reference sequence). V was clipped by 3 bases and J by 4 bases; unmatched bases: 1.

With regard to this clone: The sample contains more than one DNA sequence encoding this CDR3. The chain couples TRBV2 to TRBJ1-2; 8 nucleotides line up with TRBD1. Germline lookup yields CDR1 SNHLY and CDR2 FYNNEI. This CDR3 comprises 13 residues. After removal of 4 bases from V and 8 bases from J, the junction contained 6 bases not matched to a gene. DNA of the CDR3: TGTGCCAGCAGTGTAGGACAGGGAGGCGGCTACACCTTC. It encodes CASSVGQGGGYTF. Based on the CDR3 plus reference TRBV2 and TRBJ1-2, the full variable domain is EPEVTQTPSHQVTQMGQEVILRCVPISNHLYFYWYRQILGQKVEFLVSFYNNEISEKSEIFDDQFSVERPDGSNFTLKIRSTKLEDSAMYFCASSVGQGGGYTFGSGTRLTVV.

This clone showed up just once. V is TRBV15 and J is TRBJ1-2; D might be TRBD1 (5 bases). The V gene lost 5 bases and the J gene lost 6 bases, with 19 bases spanning the gap. CDR1 is LNHNV, CDR2 YYDKDF, per germline (reference sequence). The CDR3 extends over 15 amino acids. This CDR3 reads CATSQEKGQVDGYTF. The CDR3 nucleotides read TGTGCCACCAGCCAGGAGAAGGGGCAGGTGGATGGCTACACCTTC.

This rearrangement joins TRBV30 to TRBJ2-3, with 11 bases aligning to TRBD2. This CDR3 has 16 residues. Germline V lookup: CDR1 GTSNPN, CDR2 SVGIG (reference sequence). The V segment lost 7 bases and the J segment 4 bases; nucleotides outside the gene matches: 13. The CDR3 region has the DNA TGTGCCTCAACCATCCAACTAGCGGGAGTGGCAGATACGCAGTATTTT. Translating gives CASTIQLAGVADTQYF. Drawing the rest from reference TRBV30 and TRBJ2-3, the complete variable domain is SQTIHQWPATLVQPVGSPLSLECTVEGTSNPNLYWYRQAAGRGLQLLFYSVGIGQISSEVPQNLSASRPQDRQFILSSKKLLLSDSGFYLCASTIQLAGVADTQYFGPGTRLTVL.

The chain is built from TRBV5-1 and TRBJ2-1; a weak D match, TRBD1 (5 bases). Germline V gene data show CDR1 as SGHRS and CDR2 as YFSETQ. Trimming cost V 0 bases and J 10 bases, with 20 bases left between them. The CDR3 runs to 16 residues. The DNA of the CDR3 is TGCGCCAGCAGCTTGGGGGGCGGTTGGGCGGCGAGGGAGCAGTTCTTC. Amino acids: CASSLGGGWAAREQFF. The full variable domain, its missing parts supplied by reference TRBV5-1 and TRBJ2-1, is KAGVTQTPRYLIKTRGQQVTLSCSPISGHRSVSWYQQTPGQGLQFLFEYFSETQRNKGNFPGRFSGRQFSNSRSEMNVSTLELGDSALYLCASSLGGGWAAREQFFGPGTRLTVL.

In this sample, this clone turned up once. V usage is TRBV6-1 and J usage is TRBJ2-7; D gene ambiguous. Germline CDR1 and CDR2: MNHNS and SASEGT. The CDR3 runs 15 residues. Trimming shortened V by 0 bases and J by 1 base, and 10 bases separated the two germline ends. The CDR3 DNA reads TGTGCCAGCAGTGAAGCGCGAAGTCTTTCCTACGAGCAGTACTTC. It is translated as CASSEARSLSYEQYF.

The chain combines TRBV2 with TRBJ1-5; D is uncertain. V lost 1 base to trimming and J lost 2 bases, with 6 bases between them. Germline V lookup: CDR1 SNHLY, CDR2 FYNNEI. The CDR3 extends over 14 amino acids. CDR3 amino acids: CASSEEGGNQPQHF. The CDR3 nucleotides are TGTGCCAGCAGTGAAGAGGGAGGCAATCAGCCCCAGCATTTT.

This chain uses TRBV7-9 with TRBJ1-5; D unresolved. The germline V gene has CDR1 SEHNR and CDR2 FQNEAQ (reference sequence). Trimming left V 4 bases short and J 0 bases short, with 4 bases between. The CDR3 contains 13 residues. The CDR3 here is CASSWSSNQPQHF. DNA for the CDR3: TGTGCCAGCAGCTGGAGTAGCAATCAGCCCCAGCATTTT.